This TCR beta chain was captured in a study of blood T cell repertoires in COVID-19. Study at large: The United States, Italy and Spain were the sources of the acute and convalescent COVID-19 samples. Nucleic acid was either cDNA or gDNA, and it came from T cells, B-cell-depleted T cells, or PBMCs.

The germline V gene encodes CDR1 MDHEN and CDR2 SYDVKM. With 6 bases clipped from V and 6 bases from J, the junction kept 5 bases outside the gene matches. CDR3 length: 14 residues. Authors' analysis steps: How many nucleated cells were present was estimated from reference gene primer amplification. Data came from immunoSEQ multiplex PCR; TCRdb stores just in-frame clones and leaves some out. V, J and clone size derive from that table, while D and trimming were established from the DNA sequence. The repertoire has around 77,000 clones, 75% to 90% of them found once; the top ten carry approximately 4.6%.

V usage is TRBV28 and J usage is TRBJ1-4, with 9 bases identical to TRBD1. This receptor was identified in a man older than 75 with acute or convalescent COVID-19. The sequenced material came from peripheral blood. The CDR3 region is CASRGQGRDEKLFF. CDR3 bases: TGTGCCAGCAGGGGACAGGGAAGGGATGAAAAACTGTTTTTT. Using reference TRBV28 and TRBJ1-4 for the parts outside the CDR3, the full variable domain is DVKVTQSSRYLVKRTGEKVFLECVQDMDHENMFWYRQDPGLGLRLIYFSYDVKMKEKGDIPEGYSVSREKKERFSLILESASTNQTSMYLCASRGQGRDEKLFFGSGTQLSVL.